This T cell receptor beta chain was captured in a study of regulatory T cells in long-lasting Graves disease. Study overall: Over 5 years on antithyroid drugs plus positive TSH receptor antibodies marked Graves' disease as persistent. Study results and caveats: TCR diversity was lower in persistent than newly diagnosed Graves' disease.

Through Arm-PCR of CDR3 regions and iRepertoire HTBI primers, TCR beta libraries were built. TCRdb re-derived calls from the multiplex PCR reads in MiXCR, one entry per CDR3 protein. The top ten clones hold roughly 50% of a sample with some 280,000 distinct CDR3 sequences, 22% of them seen once. Time point: persistent/refractory GD, antithyroid drugs over 5 years with positive TRAb. PBMC-derived RNA was used for the TCR library. Investigators report Graves' disease was diagnosed under American Thyroid Association guidelines. This clonotype was detected many times. The antigen remains undetermined. Germline CDR1 and CDR2: SGHTA and FQGNSA. Between the trimmed V and J ends, which lost 1 base and 9 bases, there was a span of 13 bases. The CDR3 contains 14 residues.

This TCR was recovered from a female donor with Graves disease. The V gene is TRBV7-2, the J gene TRBJ2-4; D might be TRBD2 (6 bases). This sample comprised peripheral blood mononuclear cells (PBMCs), obtained when the disease was refractory, from a patient treated with antithyroid drugs. The CDR3 nucleotides read TGTGCCAGCAGCTTAGGAGGAGGGGTGGTCATTCAGTACTTC. Protein product: CASSLGGGVVIQYF.